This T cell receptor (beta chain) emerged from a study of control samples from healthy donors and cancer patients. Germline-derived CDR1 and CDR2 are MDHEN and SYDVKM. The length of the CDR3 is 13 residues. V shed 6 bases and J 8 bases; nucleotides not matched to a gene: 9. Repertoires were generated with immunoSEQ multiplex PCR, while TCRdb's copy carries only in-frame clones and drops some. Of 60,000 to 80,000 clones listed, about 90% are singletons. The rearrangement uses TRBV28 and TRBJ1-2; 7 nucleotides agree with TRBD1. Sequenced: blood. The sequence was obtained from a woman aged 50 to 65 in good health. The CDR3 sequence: CASRPGSTGGYTF. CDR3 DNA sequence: TGTGCCAGCAGACCCGGCTCGACAGGGGGCTACACCTTC.